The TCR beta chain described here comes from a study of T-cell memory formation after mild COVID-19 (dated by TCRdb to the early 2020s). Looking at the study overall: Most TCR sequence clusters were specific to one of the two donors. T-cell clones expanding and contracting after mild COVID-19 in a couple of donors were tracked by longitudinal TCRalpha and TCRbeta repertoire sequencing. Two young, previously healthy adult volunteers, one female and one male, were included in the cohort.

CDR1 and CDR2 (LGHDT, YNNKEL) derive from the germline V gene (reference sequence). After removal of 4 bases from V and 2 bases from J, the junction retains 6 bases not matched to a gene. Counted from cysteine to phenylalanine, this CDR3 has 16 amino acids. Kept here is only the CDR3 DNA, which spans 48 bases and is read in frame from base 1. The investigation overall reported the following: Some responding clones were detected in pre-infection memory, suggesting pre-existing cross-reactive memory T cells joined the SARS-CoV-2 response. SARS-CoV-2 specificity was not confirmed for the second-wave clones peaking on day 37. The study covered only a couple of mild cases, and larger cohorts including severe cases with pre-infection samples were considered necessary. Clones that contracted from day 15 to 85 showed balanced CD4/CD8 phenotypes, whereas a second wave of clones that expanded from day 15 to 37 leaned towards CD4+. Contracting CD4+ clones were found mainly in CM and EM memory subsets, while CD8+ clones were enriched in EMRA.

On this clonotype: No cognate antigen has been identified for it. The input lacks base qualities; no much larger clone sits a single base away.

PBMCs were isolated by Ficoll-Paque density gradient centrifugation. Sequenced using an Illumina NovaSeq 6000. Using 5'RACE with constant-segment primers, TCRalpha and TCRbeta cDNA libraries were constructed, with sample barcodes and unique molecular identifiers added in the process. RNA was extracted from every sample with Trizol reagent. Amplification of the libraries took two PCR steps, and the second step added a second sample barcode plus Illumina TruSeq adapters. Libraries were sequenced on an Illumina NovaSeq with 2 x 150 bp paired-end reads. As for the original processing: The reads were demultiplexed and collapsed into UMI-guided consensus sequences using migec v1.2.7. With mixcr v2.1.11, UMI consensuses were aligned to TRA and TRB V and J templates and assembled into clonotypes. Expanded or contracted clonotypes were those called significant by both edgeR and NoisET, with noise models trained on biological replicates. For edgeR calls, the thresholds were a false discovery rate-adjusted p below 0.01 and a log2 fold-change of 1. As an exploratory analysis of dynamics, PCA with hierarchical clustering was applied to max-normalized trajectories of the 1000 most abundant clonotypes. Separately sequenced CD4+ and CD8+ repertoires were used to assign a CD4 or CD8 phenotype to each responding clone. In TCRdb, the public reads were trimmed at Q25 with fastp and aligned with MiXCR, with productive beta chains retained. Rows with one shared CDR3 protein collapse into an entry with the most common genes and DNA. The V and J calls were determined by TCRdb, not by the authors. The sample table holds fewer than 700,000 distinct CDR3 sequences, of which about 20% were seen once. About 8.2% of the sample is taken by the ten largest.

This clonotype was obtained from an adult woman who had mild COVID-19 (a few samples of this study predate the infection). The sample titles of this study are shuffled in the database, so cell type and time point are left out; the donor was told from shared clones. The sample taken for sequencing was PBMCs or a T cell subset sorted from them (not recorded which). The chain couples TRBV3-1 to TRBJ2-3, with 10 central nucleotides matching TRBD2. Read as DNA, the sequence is TGTGCCAGCAGCCTCTCTAGCGGGGGCCTCACAGATACGCAGTATTTT. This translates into CASSLSSGGLTDTQYF.